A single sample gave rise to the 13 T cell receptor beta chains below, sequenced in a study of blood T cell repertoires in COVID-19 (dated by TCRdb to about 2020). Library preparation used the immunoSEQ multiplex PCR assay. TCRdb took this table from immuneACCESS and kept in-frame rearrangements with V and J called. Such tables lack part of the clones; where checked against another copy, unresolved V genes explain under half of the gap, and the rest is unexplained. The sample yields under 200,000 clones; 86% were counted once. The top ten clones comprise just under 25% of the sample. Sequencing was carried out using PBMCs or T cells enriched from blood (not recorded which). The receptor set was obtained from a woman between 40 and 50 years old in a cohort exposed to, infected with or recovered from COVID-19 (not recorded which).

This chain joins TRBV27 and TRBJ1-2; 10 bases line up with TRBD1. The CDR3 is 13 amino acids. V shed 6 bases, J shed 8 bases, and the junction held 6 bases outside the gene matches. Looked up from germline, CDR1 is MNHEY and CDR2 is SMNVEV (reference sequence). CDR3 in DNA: TGTGCCAGCAGCTACGGGACAGGGGACGGCTACACCTTC. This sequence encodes CASSYGTGDGYTF.

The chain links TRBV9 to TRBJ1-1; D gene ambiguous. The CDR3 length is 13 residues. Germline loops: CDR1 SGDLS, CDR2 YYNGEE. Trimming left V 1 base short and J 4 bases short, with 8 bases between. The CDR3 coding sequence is TGTGCCAGCAGCGTATCAGGCCCCACTGAAGCTTTCTTT. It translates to CASSVSGPTEAFF.

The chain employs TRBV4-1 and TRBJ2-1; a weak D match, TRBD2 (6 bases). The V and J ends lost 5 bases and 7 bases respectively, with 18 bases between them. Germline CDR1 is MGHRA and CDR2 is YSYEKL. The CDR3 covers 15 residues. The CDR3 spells CASSFIRESKNEQFF. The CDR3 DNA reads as TGCGCCAGCAGCTTTATACGGGAGAGTAAGAATGAGCAGTTCTTC.

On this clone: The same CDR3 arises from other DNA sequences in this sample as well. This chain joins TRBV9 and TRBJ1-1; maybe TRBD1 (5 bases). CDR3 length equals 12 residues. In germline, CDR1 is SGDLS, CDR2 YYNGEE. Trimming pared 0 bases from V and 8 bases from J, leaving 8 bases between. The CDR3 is CASSVVGGEAFF. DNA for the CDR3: TGTGCCAGCAGCGTAGTGGGGGGAGAAGCTTTCTTT.

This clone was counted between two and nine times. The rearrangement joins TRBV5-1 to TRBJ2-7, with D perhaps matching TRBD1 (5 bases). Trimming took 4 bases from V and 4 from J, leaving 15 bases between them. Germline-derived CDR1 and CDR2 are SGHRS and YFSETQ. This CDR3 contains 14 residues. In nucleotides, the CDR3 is TGCGCCAGCAGCGACCCGCCAGGGCCTTACGAGCAGTACTTC. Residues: CASSDPPGPYEQYF.

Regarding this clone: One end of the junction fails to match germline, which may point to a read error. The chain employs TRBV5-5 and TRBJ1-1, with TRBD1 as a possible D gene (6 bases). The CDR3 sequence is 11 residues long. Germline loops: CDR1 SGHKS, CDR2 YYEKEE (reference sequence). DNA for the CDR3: TGTGCCAGCAGATTGGGGGGCTGGGCTTTCTTT. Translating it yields CASRLGGWAFF.

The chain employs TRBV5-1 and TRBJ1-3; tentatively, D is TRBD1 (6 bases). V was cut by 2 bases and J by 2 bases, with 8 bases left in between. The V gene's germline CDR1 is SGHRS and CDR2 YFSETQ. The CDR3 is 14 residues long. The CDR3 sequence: CASSFKGAGNTIYF. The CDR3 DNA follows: TGCGCCAGCAGCTTCAAGGGGGCTGGAAACACCATATATTTT. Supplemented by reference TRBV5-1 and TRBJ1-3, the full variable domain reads KAGVTQTPRYLIKTRGQQVTLSCSPISGHRSVSWYQQTPGQGLQFLFEYFSETQRNKGNFPGRFSGRQFSNSRSEMNVSTLELGDSALYLCASSFKGAGNTIYFGEGSWLTVV.

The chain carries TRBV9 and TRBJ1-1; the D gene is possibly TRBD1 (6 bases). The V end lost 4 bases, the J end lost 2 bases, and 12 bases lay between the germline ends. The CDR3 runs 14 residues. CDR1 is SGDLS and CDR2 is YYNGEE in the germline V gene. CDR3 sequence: CASSPPGANTEAFF. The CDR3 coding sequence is TGTGCCAGCAGCCCCCCAGGGGCTAACACTGAAGCTTTCTTT.

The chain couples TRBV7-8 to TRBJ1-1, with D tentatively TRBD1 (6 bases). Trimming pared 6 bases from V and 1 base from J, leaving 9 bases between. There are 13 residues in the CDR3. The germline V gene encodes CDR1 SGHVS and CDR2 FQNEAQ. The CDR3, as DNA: TGTGCCAGCAGGCCCAGGGGGAACACTGAAGCTTTCTTT. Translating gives CASRPRGNTEAFF.

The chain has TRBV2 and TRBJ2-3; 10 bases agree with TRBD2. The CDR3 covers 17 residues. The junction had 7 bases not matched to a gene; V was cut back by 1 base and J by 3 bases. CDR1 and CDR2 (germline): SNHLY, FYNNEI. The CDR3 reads CASSEDPSGSETDTQYF. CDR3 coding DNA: TGTGCCAGCAGTGAAGATCCTAGCGGGAGTGAGACAGATACGCAGTATTTT.

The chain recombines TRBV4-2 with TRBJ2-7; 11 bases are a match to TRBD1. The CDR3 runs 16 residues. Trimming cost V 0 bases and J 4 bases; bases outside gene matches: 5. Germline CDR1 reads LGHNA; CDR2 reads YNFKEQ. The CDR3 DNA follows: TGTGCCAGCAGCCAAGAGCCGGGACAGGGGGGTTACGAGCAGTACTTC. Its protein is CASSQEPGQGGYEQYF.

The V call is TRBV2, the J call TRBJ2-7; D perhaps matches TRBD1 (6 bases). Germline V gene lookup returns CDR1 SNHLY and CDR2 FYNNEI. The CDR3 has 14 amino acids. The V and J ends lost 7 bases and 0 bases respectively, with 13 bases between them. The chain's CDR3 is CASTFRGGSYEQYF. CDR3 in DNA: TGTGCCAGCACTTTCCGAGGGGGCTCCTACGAGCAGTACTTC.

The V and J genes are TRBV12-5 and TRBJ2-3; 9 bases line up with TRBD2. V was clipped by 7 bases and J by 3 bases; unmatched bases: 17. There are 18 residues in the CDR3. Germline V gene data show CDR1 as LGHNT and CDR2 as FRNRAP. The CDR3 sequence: CASAPFGREGPKTDTQYF. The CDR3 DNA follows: TGTGCTAGTGCCCCCTTTGGGCGGGAGGGGCCCAAGACAGATACGCAGTATTTT.